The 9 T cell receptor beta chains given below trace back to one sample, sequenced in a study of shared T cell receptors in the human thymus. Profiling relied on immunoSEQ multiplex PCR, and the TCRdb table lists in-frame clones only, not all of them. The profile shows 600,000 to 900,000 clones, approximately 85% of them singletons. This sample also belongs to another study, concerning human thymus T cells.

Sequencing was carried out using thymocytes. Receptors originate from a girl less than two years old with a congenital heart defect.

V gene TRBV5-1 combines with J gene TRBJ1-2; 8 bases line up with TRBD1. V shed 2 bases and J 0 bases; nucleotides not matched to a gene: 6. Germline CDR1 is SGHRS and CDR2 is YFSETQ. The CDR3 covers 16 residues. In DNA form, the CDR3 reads TGCGCCAGCAGCTTCCCACAGGGGGATACTAACTATGGCTACACCTTC. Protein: CASSFPQGDTNYGYTF.

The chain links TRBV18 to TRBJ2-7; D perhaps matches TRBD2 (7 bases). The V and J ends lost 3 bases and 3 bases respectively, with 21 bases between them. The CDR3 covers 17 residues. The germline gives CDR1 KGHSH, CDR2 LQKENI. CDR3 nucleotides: TGTGCCAGCTCACCGGGGATTTACAGGGAGGGCCACTACGAGCAGTACTTC. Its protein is CASSPGIYREGHYEQYF.

The CDR3 DNA sequence: TGCGCCAGCAGACGGGGGAGACCCGATTTACCCAAAAACATTCAGTACTTC. Encoded protein: CASRRGRPDLPKNIQYF. The V and J genes are TRBV5-1 and TRBJ2-4; TRBD2 might be the D (6 bases). Germline V gene sequence: CDR1 SGHRS, CDR2 YFSETQ. V dropped 5 bases and J dropped 2 bases, with 20 bases sitting between them. This CDR3 has 17 amino acids.

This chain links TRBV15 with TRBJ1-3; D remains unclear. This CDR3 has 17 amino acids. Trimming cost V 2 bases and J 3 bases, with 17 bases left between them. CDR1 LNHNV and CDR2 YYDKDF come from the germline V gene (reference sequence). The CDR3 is CATSRNSPAGIGNTIYF. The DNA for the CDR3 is TGTGCCACCAGCAGAAACTCCCCCGCAGGTATTGGAAACACCATATATTTT.

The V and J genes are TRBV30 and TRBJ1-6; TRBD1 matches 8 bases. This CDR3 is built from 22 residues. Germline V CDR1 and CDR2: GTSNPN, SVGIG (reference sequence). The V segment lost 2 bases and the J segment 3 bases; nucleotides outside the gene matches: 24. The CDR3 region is CAWSPSIIGQGASSSYNSPLHF. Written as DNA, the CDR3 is TGTGCCTGGAGTCCTTCGATCATAGGGCAGGGGGCTTCCTCCAGCTATAATTCACCCCTCCACTTT. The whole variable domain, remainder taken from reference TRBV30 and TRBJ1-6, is SQTIHQWPATLVQPVGSPLSLECTVEGTSNPNLYWYRQAAGRGLQLLFYSVGIGQISSEVPQNLSASRPQDRQFILSSKKLLLSDSGFYLCAWSPSIIGQGASSSYNSPLHFGNGTRLTVT.

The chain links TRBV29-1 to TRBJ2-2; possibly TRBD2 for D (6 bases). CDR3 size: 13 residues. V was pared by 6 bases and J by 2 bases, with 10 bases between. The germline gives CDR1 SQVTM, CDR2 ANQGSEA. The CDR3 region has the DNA TGCAGCGTCGGGGGACCCAACACCGGGGAGCTGTTTTTT. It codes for CSVGGPNTGELFF.

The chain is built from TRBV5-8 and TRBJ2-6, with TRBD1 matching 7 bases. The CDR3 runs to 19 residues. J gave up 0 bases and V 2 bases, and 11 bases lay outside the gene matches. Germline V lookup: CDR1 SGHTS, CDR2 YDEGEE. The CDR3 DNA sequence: TGTGCCAGCAGCTTTTACAGGGGCAGTATCTTCTCTGGGGCCAACGTCCTGACTTTC. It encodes CASSFYRGSIFSGANVLTF.

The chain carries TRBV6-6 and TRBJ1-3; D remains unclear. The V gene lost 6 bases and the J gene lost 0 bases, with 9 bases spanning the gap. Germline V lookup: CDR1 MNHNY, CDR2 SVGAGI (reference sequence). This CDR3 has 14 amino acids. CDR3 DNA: TGTGCCAGCAGCCTTGGAGACTCTGGAAACACCATATATTTT. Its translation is CASSLGDSGNTIYF.

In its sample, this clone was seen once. Written as DNA, the CDR3 is TGTGCCAGCAGAGACAGGACCCTTTCCTACGAGCAGTACTTC. Amino acids: CASRDRTLSYEQYF. The J gene is TRBJ2-7, the V gene TRBV6-5, with a tentative D call TRBD1 (6 bases). Looked up from germline, CDR1 is MNHEY and CDR2 is SVGAGI. Trimming cost V 6 bases and J 1 base, with 13 bases left between them. CDR3 size: 14 residues.